Below are 26 T cell receptor beta chains sequenced from a single sample in a study of patients and donors after allogeneic stem cell transplantation. TCRdb called the RT-PCR reads again in MiXCR, with one record for every CDR3 protein. There are 150,000 to 200,000 distinct CDR3 sequences in the sample; roughly 22% occur only once, and roughly a quarter lies in the top ten. The specimen sequenced was blood, either unsorted or a sorted T cell fraction (not recorded which). These receptors were collected from a human donor who was either an allogeneic HSCT recipient or a stem cell or donor lymphocyte infusion donor (not recorded which). It is not recorded whose cells these are; they may come from a transplant donor.

This clonotype appeared a few times. The chain employs TRBV12-3 or TRBV12-4 and TRBJ1-2; D not certain. The length of the CDR3 is 14 residues. V was pared by 8 bases and J by 0 bases, with 13 bases between. CDR3 nucleotide sequence: TGTGCCAGCCGGACGGGCATCCCTAACTATGGCTACACCTTC. Residues: CASRTGIPNYGYTF.

This chain joins TRBV5-1 and TRBJ2-1, with TRBD1 as a possible D gene (5 bases). The germline V and J ends were trimmed by 1 base and 7 bases, with 9 bases remaining between them. The CDR3 covers 13 residues. Germline V gene lookup returns CDR1 SGHRS and CDR2 YFSETQ. DNA for the CDR3: TGCGCCAGCAGCTTGCAGGCAGGGAATGAGCAGTTCTTC. Its protein is CASSLQAGNEQFF.

This clonotype was seen a handful of times. The rearrangement joins TRBV12-3 or TRBV12-4 to TRBJ1-4; D not resolved. V was trimmed by 0 bases and J by 8 bases, leaving 4 bases between them. The CDR3 extends over 12 amino acids. The CDR3 DNA reads TGTGCCAGCAGTTTAGCGTTCGAAAAACTGTTTTTT. This translates into CASSLAFEKLFF.

The sample holds a few counts of this clonotype. CDR3 in DNA: TGCAGCGGCGCAGGGAGTGAAAAACTGTTTTTT. This translates into CSGAGSEKLFF. The V gene is TRBV29-1, the J gene TRBJ1-4, with a possible D match to TRBD1 (5 bases). V lost 7 bases, J lost 7 bases, and 10 bases lay in between. The CDR3 has 11 residues. CDR1 is SQVTM, CDR2 ANQGSEA, per germline.

This clonotype was detected only a few times. The chain couples TRBV3-1 to TRBJ2-2, with 8 bases matching TRBD1. This CDR3 is 13 amino acids long. Germline CDR1 is LGHDT and CDR2 is YNNKEL (reference sequence). The junction had 3 bases not matched to a gene; V was cut back by 4 bases and J by 8 bases. The CDR3 DNA follows: TGTGCCAGCAGCCTTCAGGGGGCAGGGGAGCTGTTTTTT. It encodes CASSLQGAGELFF.

The chain links TRBV7-2 to TRBJ2-4, with D tentatively TRBD2 (6 bases). Germline V gives CDR1 SGHTA, CDR2 FQGNSA. Trimming removed 2 bases at V and 5 bases at J, with 7 bases between. This CDR3 has 13 amino acids. CDR3 in amino acids: CASSLSGENIQYF. The CDR3 DNA sequence: TGTGCCAGCAGCTTATCGGGAGAAAACATTCAGTACTTC. Supplemented by reference TRBV7-2 and TRBJ2-4, the full variable domain reads GAGVSQSPSNKVTEKGKDVELRCDPISGHTALYWYRQSLGQGLEFLIYFQGNSAPDKSGLPSDRFSAERTGGSVSTLTIQRTQQEDSAVYLCASSLSGENIQYFGAGTRLSVL.

At least ten counts were recorded for this clonotype. The J gene is TRBJ1-1, the V gene TRBV2; TRBD1 matches at 9 bases. Germline V lookup: CDR1 SNHLY, CDR2 FYNNEI. The CDR3 loop spans 14 amino acids. The J segment lost 4 bases and the V segment lost 4 bases, leaving 4 bases of the junction unmatched. CDR3 coding DNA: TGTGCCAGCAGTGGACAGGGGGAATCCACTGAAGCTTTCTTT. As protein: CASSGQGESTEAFF.

This clonotype occurred many times. The chain links TRBV7-9 to TRBJ2-7, with TRBD1 matching over 9 bases. Germline trimming cut 5 bases from V and 1 base from J; bases unmatched to any gene: 6. Germline assignment: CDR1 SEHNR and CDR2 FQNEAQ (reference sequence). This CDR3 has 15 residues. The CDR3 spells CASSPEGQGSYEQYF. The CDR3 coding sequence is TGTGCCAGCAGCCCCGAGGGACAGGGTTCCTACGAGCAGTACTTC.

This clonotype was counted only a few times. The CDR3 nucleotides read TGTGCCAGCAGCCTGGACCTAGGCCCACTGTACCAAGAGACCCAGTACTTC. Translating it yields CASSLDLGPLYQETQYF. V and J are TRBV14 and TRBJ2-5, with D unclear. Deletions cut 4 bases from V and 0 bases from J, with 18 bases between. CDR3 length: 17 amino acids. The germline gives CDR1 SGHDN, CDR2 FVKESK.

This clonotype was picked up a small number of times. The J gene is TRBJ2-3, the V gene TRBV5-1, with 10 bases aligning to TRBD2. The CDR3 consists of 15 residues. The trim removed 2 bases at V and 2 bases at J, leaving 2 bases unmatched. Germline V lookup: CDR1 SGHRS, CDR2 YFSETQ. The CDR3 region is CASSLLAGPTDTQYF. The CDR3 DNA reads as TGCGCCAGCAGCTTACTAGCGGGACCCACAGATACGCAGTATTTT.

This clonotype was counted many times. The chain uses TRBV4-1 and TRBJ1-6; weak D call: TRBD1 (6 bases). Germline V lookup: CDR1 MGHRA, CDR2 YSYEKL. The CDR3 length is 18 residues. Trimming shortened V by 3 bases and J by 4 bases, and 19 bases separated the two germline ends. For the CDR3, the DNA is TGCGCCAGCAGCCAGGGCAGTGGGGGGGCGCGTTATAATTCACCCCTCCACTTT. It specifies CASSQGSGGARYNSPLHF.

CDR3 residues: CASSPLRTSARSSYNEQFF. The CDR3 DNA reads as TGTGCCAGCAGTCCCTTGCGGACTAGCGCTAGGAGCTCCTACAATGAGCAGTTCTTC. J is TRBJ2-1 and V is TRBV12-3 or TRBV12-4, with 9 positions matching TRBD2. J gave up 0 bases and V 5 bases, and 14 bases lay outside the gene matches. This CDR3 comprises 19 residues.

The chain links TRBV20-1 to TRBJ1-2, with D perhaps TRBD1 (5 bases). The CDR3 loop spans 15 amino acids. V was cut by 0 bases and J by 5 bases, with 16 bases left in between. Germline CDR1 and CDR2: DFQATT and SNEGSKA (reference sequence). The CDR3 DNA reads as TGCAGTGCTAGAGATTCGGGGGGAAGGGCGTATGGCTACACCTTC. Its translation: CSARDSGGRAYGYTF.

The table lists this clonotype with a few counts. The chain combines TRBV12-3 or TRBV12-4 with TRBJ1-4; D not certain. The CDR3 totals 14 residues. Trimming cost V 5 bases and J 8 bases, with 15 bases left between them. The CDR3 DNA sequence: TGTGCCAGCAGTAAACCTTCGATATCAGAAAAACTGTTTTTT. Protein sequence: CASSKPSISEKLFF.

This sequence joins TRBV20-1 and TRBJ2-1; D unresolved. The CDR3 is 17 residues long. The ends were cut back, 0 bases at V and 9 bases at J, with 24 bases in the middle. CDR1 is DFQATT and CDR2 is SNEGSKA in the germline V gene (reference sequence). The CDR3 region has the DNA TGCAGTGCTAGAGATGGTGCACCACTCCCCCTTCTTGCTGAGCAGTTCTTC. Translation gives CSARDGAPLPLLAEQFF.

This clonotype came up a few times. The J gene is TRBJ2-5, the V gene TRBV12-3 or TRBV12-4, with a weak D call TRBD2 (5 bases). The CDR3 extends over 16 amino acids. The V gene lost 1 base and the J gene lost 3 bases, with 15 bases spanning the gap. The CDR3: CASSLEVWTEEETQYF. Here the CDR3 DNA reads TGTGCCAGCAGTTTAGAGGTCTGGACTGAAGAAGAGACCCAGTACTTC.

About this clonotype itself: One junction end does not reproduce the germline sequence, and a read error may be involved. The chain couples TRBV7-3 to TRBJ1-1; no firm D call. Germline V gene sequence: CDR1 SGHTA, CDR2 FQGTGA. The CDR3 contains 14 residues. CDR3 sequence reads: CASSLELGFTEVFF. The CDR3, as DNA: TGTGCCAGCAGCTTAGAGCTGGGTTTCACTGAAGTTTTCTTT.

This clonotype was counted between two and nine times. V gene TRBV6-6 combines with J gene TRBJ2-1, with D maybe TRBD2 (5 bases). The CDR3 covers 14 residues. V was clipped by 5 bases and J by 4 bases, with 12 bases between them. The germline V gene has CDR1 MNHNY and CDR2 SVGAGI (reference sequence). The CDR3 sequence: CASSQTGVYNEQFF. CDR3 in DNA: TGTGCCAGCAGTCAAACCGGGGTATACAATGAGCAGTTCTTC.

V is TRBV28 and J is TRBJ1-5; D remains ambiguous. This CDR3 is built from 12 residues. From germline, CDR1 is MDHEN and CDR2 SYDVKM. Trimming cost V 8 bases and J 0 bases, with 5 bases left between them. This CDR3 is CASPNSNQPQHF. Written as DNA, the CDR3 is TGTGCCAGCCCCAATAGCAATCAGCCCCAGCATTTT.

This clonotype was seen a handful of times. This sequence joins TRBV24-1 and TRBJ2-3; D not resolved. V was shortened by 4 bases and J by 1 base, with 17 bases between the two germline ends. CDR3 length: 17 amino acids. CDR1 KGHDR and CDR2 SFDVKD come from the germline V gene. CDR3 in amino acids: CATSDPGRPSGTDTQYF. The CDR3 nucleotides are TGTGCCACCAGTGACCCCGGCCGTCCTAGTGGCACAGATACGCAGTATTTT.

This clonotype was counted many times. V usage is TRBV5-1 and J usage is TRBJ1-6; D gene ambiguous. From germline, CDR1 is SGHRS and CDR2 YFSETQ. The CDR3 runs to 15 residues. V gave up 4 bases and J gave up 6 bases, with 14 bases separating them. CDR3 in amino acids: CASSRPGLSNSPLHF. In nucleotides, the CDR3 is TGCGCCAGCAGCCGACCCGGACTGTCTAATTCACCCCTCCACTTT.

The gene calls are TRBV6-6 and TRBJ2-1, with TRBD2 as a possible D gene (5 bases). V gave up 6 bases and J gave up 0 bases, with 12 bases separating them. In germline, CDR1 is MNHNY, CDR2 SVGAGI (reference sequence). The CDR3 extends over 15 amino acids. CDR3 loop: CASRPSYSSYNEQFF. DNA for the CDR3: TGTGCCAGCAGACCTAGCTACAGCTCCTACAATGAGCAGTTCTTC.

This clonotype was detected a few times. This chain uses TRBV5-5 with TRBJ1-1; D gene uncertain. Looked up from germline, CDR1 is SGHKS and CDR2 is YYEKEE (reference sequence). The CDR3 length is 15 residues. Trimming shortened V by 1 base and J by 0 bases, and 10 bases separated the two germline ends. CDR3 coding DNA: TGTGCCAGCAGCTTGCCTGCGGGCCTGAACACTGAAGCTTTCTTT. Protein: CASSLPAGLNTEAFF.

V and J are TRBV27 and TRBJ2-1, with 10 bases that match TRBD2. The trim removed 1 base at V and 8 bases at J, leaving 8 bases unmatched. The CDR3 is 16 residues long. CDR1 is MNHEY and CDR2 is SMNVEV in the germline V gene (reference sequence). CDR3 DNA sequence: TGTGCCAGCAGTTTATTGAGCGGGAGGGGGTCGGATGAGCAGTTCTTC. Protein: CASSLLSGRGSDEQFF.

The rearrangement joins TRBV5-1 to TRBJ2-1; 13 nucleotides agree with TRBD2. CDR3 length: 19 residues. CDR1 is SGHRS and CDR2 is YFSETQ in the germline V gene. The J segment lost 4 bases and the V segment lost 0 bases, leaving 10 bases of the junction unmatched. As DNA, the CDR3 is TGCGCCAGCAGCTTGGCCGAAACCCGACTAGCGGGGGGTTACAATGAGCAGTTCTTC. Its protein is CASSLAETRLAGGYNEQFF. Based on the CDR3 plus reference TRBV5-1 and TRBJ2-1, the full variable domain is KAGVTQTPRYLIKTRGQQVTLSCSPISGHRSVSWYQQTPGQGLQFLFEYFSETQRNKGNFPGRFSGRQFSNSRSEMNVSTLELGDSALYLCASSLAETRLAGGYNEQFFGPGTRLTVL.

This chain uses TRBV5-1 with TRBJ1-2; the D is unclear. Germline lookup yields CDR1 SGHRS and CDR2 YFSETQ. Trimming removed 6 bases from V and 8 bases from J, with 8 bases in between. The CDR3 runs 10 residues. The CDR3 is CASTYKGYTF. Written as DNA, the CDR3 is TGCGCCAGCACTTACAAAGGCTACACCTTC.